Sequencing of this T cell receptor (beta chain) was carried out in a study of blood T cell repertoires in COVID-19. Study as a whole: Samples representing acute and convalescent COVID-19 were sourced from the United States, Italy and Spain.

From germline, CDR1 is MNHNY and CDR2 SVGAGI (reference sequence). The CDR3 runs 13 residues. V lost 5 bases and J lost 12; bases outside the gene matches: 11. Profiling relied on immunoSEQ multiplex PCR, and the TCRdb table lists in-frame clones only, not all of them. The data show a few hundred thousand clones, with less than 90% seen just once and about 4.6% held by the top ten. The chain recombines TRBV6-6 with TRBJ2-7, with 9 bases matching TRBD2. The sequence was obtained from a man aged 55 to 69 who had recovered from COVID-19. The sample consisted of peripheral blood. CDR3 in DNA: TGTGCCAGCAGTCTACTAGAGCGGGAGGTGCGGTACTTC. Its protein is CASSLLEREVRYF.